The 21 T cell receptor beta chains listed next were all sequenced from one sample in a study of T cell responses to AZD1222 COVID-19 vaccine (dated by TCRdb to the early 2020s). The library was built by means of the immunoSEQ multiplex PCR assay. Held by TCRdb, this immuneACCESS table contains in-frame sequences only and omits some clones. Under half of the omission traces to an unresolved V gene where checked; the cause of the rest is unknown. This sample is represented by about 170,000 clones; approximately 90% of them were singletons. The ten largest account for about 1% of the sample. In the paper's terms, the time point label means: about 28 days (+/-7) after the second vaccine dose. This specimen was peripheral blood, taken 28 days after the second AZD1222 dose. Receptors originate from an adult who received the AZD1222 COVID-19 vaccine.

This clone has a single count. The gene calls are TRBV2 and TRBJ2-7, with D perhaps given as TRBD1 or TRBD2 (5 bases each). V dropped 7 bases and J dropped 3 bases, with 19 bases sitting between them. Germline V lookup: CDR1 SNHLY, CDR2 FYNNEI. The CDR3 consists of 15 residues. As DNA, the CDR3 is TGTGCCAGCACCGGACTGGGGCAGGACGGCTACGAGCAGTACTTC. Translating it yields CASTGLGQDGYEQYF. The full variable domain, in which reference TRBV2 and TRBJ2-7 provide the parts outside the CDR3, is EPEVTQTPSHQVTQMGQEVILRCVPISNHLYFYWYRQILGQKVEFLVSFYNNEISEKSEIFDDQFSVERPDGSNFTLKIRSTKLEDSAMYFCASTGLGQDGYEQYFGPGTRLTVT.

The J gene is TRBJ2-7, the V gene TRBV12-5; the D call may be TRBD1 or TRBD2 (6 bases each). V was cut by 2 bases and J by 6 bases, with 11 bases left in between. Germline V gene lookup returns CDR1 LGHNT and CDR2 FRNRAP. The length of the CDR3 is 13 residues. The CDR3 here is CASGLRGGREQYF. Here the CDR3 DNA reads TGTGCTAGTGGTTTGAGAGGGGGGCGCGAGCAGTACTTC.

CDR3 coding DNA: TGTGCCAGCAGCCTACTGGGGGGGGCTGAAGCTTTCTTT. Its translation: CASSLLGGAEAFF. V usage is TRBV6-2 or TRBV6-3 and J usage is TRBJ1-1; TRBD1 might be the D (5 bases). V was shortened by 6 bases and J by 6 bases, with 14 bases between the two germline ends. This CDR3 has 13 amino acids. CDR1 and CDR2 from the germline V gene are MNHEY and SVGEGT.

V gene TRBV5-6 combines with J gene TRBJ1-3; D gene ambiguous. Germline V CDR1 and CDR2: SGHDT, YYEEEE. Trimming removed 4 bases from V and 4 bases from J, with 15 bases in between. The CDR3 totals 15 residues. This CDR3 is CASSRTVVGGNTIYF. In DNA form, the CDR3 reads TGTGCCAGCAGCAGGACGGTCGTAGGAGGAAACACCATATATTTT. Full variable domain (remainder filled in from reference TRBV5-6 and TRBJ1-3): DAGVTQSPTHLIKTRGQQVTLRCSPKSGHDTVSWYQQALGQGPQFIFQYYEEEERQRGNFPDRFSGHQFPNYSSELNVNALLLGDSALYLCASSRTVVGGNTIYFGEGSWLTVV.

The chain is built from TRBV4-1 and TRBJ2-6; possible D gene TRBD1, 5 bases. The ends were cut back, 6 bases at V and 0 bases at J, with 24 bases in the middle. CDR3 size: 20 residues. Looked up from germline, CDR1 is MGHRA and CDR2 is YSYEKL. The CDR3 spells CASSHKRGGQGPSGANVLTF. The CDR3 DNA sequence: TGCGCCAGCAGTCACAAAAGGGGCGGCCAGGGCCCCTCTGGGGCCAACGTCCTGACTTTC.

This clone was seen ten or more times. The V call is TRBV7-7, the J call TRBJ2-7; maybe TRBD1 (5 bases). Germline CDR1 SSHAT, CDR2 FNYEAQ (reference sequence). The ends were cut back, 5 bases at V and 5 bases at J, with 13 bases in the middle. The CDR3 has 13 amino acids. Here the CDR3 DNA reads TGTGCCAGCAGCCCAGGGTTTCGAAACGAGCAGTACTTC. It yields the protein CASSPGFRNEQYF.

The rearrangement links TRBV25-1 to TRBJ1-1, with TRBD1 matching over 11 bases. CDR3 length: 15 amino acids. Trimming removed 3 bases from V and 10 bases from J; junction bases left unmatched: 10. In germline, CDR1 is MGHDK, CDR2 SYGVNS. This CDR3 reads CASSDLGTGGQRAFF. DNA for the CDR3: TGTGCCAGCAGTGACCTCGGGACAGGGGGACAGCGAGCTTTCTTT.

This sequence joins TRBV7-9 and TRBJ2-2; D is unclear. CDR1 and CDR2 (germline): SEHNR, FQNEAQ (reference sequence). The germline V and J ends were trimmed by 3 bases and 3 bases, with 14 bases remaining between them. This CDR3 contains 16 residues. CDR3 DNA: TGTGCCAGCAGCTTTAGTGTCGTTGTGGACACCGGGGAGCTGTTTTTT. Amino acids: CASSFSVVVDTGELFF.

J is TRBJ1-5 and V is TRBV6-1, with D hard to call. The CDR3 runs to 17 residues. Germline V lookup: CDR1 MNHNS, CDR2 SASEGT. Trimming shortened V by 4 bases and J by 7 bases, and 23 bases separated the two germline ends. CDR3 loop: CASSATIRTLIVQPQHF. The CDR3 coding sequence is TGTGCCAGCAGTGCGACCATCCGCACTCTTATAGTCCAGCCCCAGCATTTT.

The V gene is TRBV5-4, the J gene TRBJ1-1; TRBD1 matches 8 bases. Germline trimming cut 4 bases from V and 6 bases from J; bases unmatched to any gene: 8. The CDR3 covers 14 residues. Per the germline V gene, CDR1 is SGHNT and CDR2 is YYREEE (reference sequence). The CDR3 region is CASSLDRALAEAFF. Here the CDR3 DNA reads TGTGCCAGCAGCCTGGACAGGGCCCTGGCTGAAGCTTTCTTT. Using reference TRBV5-4 and TRBJ1-1 for the parts outside the CDR3, the full variable domain is ETGVTQSPTHLIKTRGQQVTLRCSSQSGHNTVSWYQQALGQGPQFIFQYYREEENGRGNFPPRFSGLQFPNYSSELNVNALELDDSALYLCASSLDRALAEAFFGQGTRLTVV.

This chain connects TRBV6-6 to TRBJ2-7; 8 nucleotides line up with TRBD2. Germline V gene sequence: CDR1 MNHNY, CDR2 SVGAGI (reference sequence). The ends lost 8 bases at V and 2 bases at J; junction bases unmatched: 11. This CDR3 is 15 amino acids long. The CDR3 DNA is TGTGCCAGCTGCCCGGGGGGGACACAAGCCTACGAGCAGTACTTC. Its translation: CASCPGGTQAYEQYF.

The chain joins TRBV4-3 to TRBJ2-7, with D perhaps TRBD1 or TRBD2 (7 bases each). Deletions cut 0 bases from V and 6 bases from J, with 12 bases between. The CDR3 loop spans 14 amino acids. Germline V lookup: CDR1 LGHNA, CDR2 YSLEER. The CDR3: CASSQEAGGGEQYF. CDR3 coding DNA: TGCGCCAGCAGCCAAGAGGCAGGGGGGGGCGAGCAGTACTTC.

This CDR3 reads CASSLSGTFSGNIQYF. The DNA for the CDR3 is TGTGCCAGCAGTTTGTCCGGGACATTCTCCGGAAACATTCAGTACTTC. This sequence joins TRBV27 and TRBJ2-4, with a tentative D call TRBD1 (6 bases). The CDR3 is made up of 16 amino acids. V was trimmed by 3 bases and J by 6 bases, leaving 18 bases between them. The germline V gene has CDR1 MNHEY and CDR2 SMNVEV (reference sequence).

The chain carries TRBV5-1 and TRBJ2-7, with no clear D. The CDR3 totals 17 residues. V lost 0 bases and J lost 3, with 19 bases in between. CDR1 and CDR2 from the germline V gene are SGHRS and YFSETQ. The CDR3 region has the DNA TGCGCCAGCAGCTTGGAGGCCGGGCCGATGTCGAACTACGAGCAGTACTTC. The encoded protein is CASSLEAGPMSNYEQYF.

The chain has TRBV30 and TRBJ2-7; tentatively, D is TRBD2 (5 bases). This CDR3 contains 12 residues. Germline-derived CDR1 and CDR2 are GTSNPN and SVGIG (reference sequence). With 4 bases removed from V and 3 bases from J, the gap between germline ends came to 10 bases. CDR3 sequence: CAWTGSGYEQYF. CDR3 DNA: TGTGCCTGGACGGGGTCGGGCTACGAGCAGTACTTC.

In this sample, this clone turned up a few times. The chain joins TRBV11-2 to TRBJ1-1; no clear D. From germline, CDR1 is SGHAT and CDR2 FQNNGV. CDR3 length equals 12 residues. V was shortened by 1 base and J by 4 bases, with 4 bases between the two germline ends. The CDR3 spells CASSLVGTEAFF. Written as DNA, the CDR3 is TGTGCCAGCAGCTTAGTTGGCACTGAAGCTTTCTTT. The variable domain in full, with the rest retrieved from reference TRBV11-2 and TRBJ1-1, is EAGVAQSPRYKIIEKRQSVAFWCNPISGHATLYWYQQILGQGPKLLIQFQNNGVVDDSQLPKDRFSAERLKGVDSTLKIQPAKLEDSAVYLCASSLVGTEAFFGQGTRLTVV.

The genes are TRBV6-4 and TRBJ2-2, with D perhaps matching TRBD2 (6 bases). CDR1 is MRHNA and CDR2 is SNTAGT in the germline V gene. This CDR3 comprises 14 residues. Trimming took 6 bases from V and 5 from J, leaving 13 bases between them. CDR3 bases: TGTGCCAGCAGAGGCGGGGCCGATACCGGGGAGCTGTTTTTT. Protein: CASRGGADTGELFF.

The V gene is TRBV5-1, the J gene TRBJ2-7; the match to TRBD2 covers 10 bases. V was clipped by 0 bases and J by 6 bases; unmatched bases: 3. This CDR3 has 14 amino acids. Germline V gives CDR1 SGHRS, CDR2 YFSETQ. CDR3 in DNA: TGCGCCAGCAGCTTGGCGAGCGGGGGGGCCGAGCAGTACTTC. As protein: CASSLASGGAEQYF.

This clone was observed a single time. The chain carries TRBV7-9 and TRBJ1-2, with a possible D match to TRBD1 (5 bases). CDR1 is SEHNR and CDR2 is FQNEAQ in the germline V gene (reference sequence). The CDR3 is 19 amino acids. V was shortened by 2 bases and J by 6 bases, with 28 bases between the two germline ends. The DNA for the CDR3 is TGTGCCAGCAGCTTATTCCGGGGGATGACCAAGGTGTATTGGGATGGCTACACCTTC. Residues: CASSLFRGMTKVYWDGYTF.

The chain has TRBV19 and TRBJ2-7, with 9 bases fitting TRBD1. V shed 7 bases and J 3 bases; nucleotides not matched to a gene: 7. This CDR3 is 14 amino acids long. The germline V gene encodes CDR1 LNHDA and CDR2 SQIVND (reference sequence). This CDR3 is CASTPGTGIYEQYF. CDR3 in DNA: TGTGCCAGTACCCCAGGGACAGGGATCTACGAGCAGTACTTC.

The J gene is TRBJ1-4, the V gene TRBV5-8, with 7 bases aligning to TRBD1. This CDR3 is 17 amino acids long. J gave up 7 bases and V 3 bases, and 15 bases lay outside the gene matches. Germline CDR1 SGHTS, CDR2 YDEGEE. This CDR3 is CASSYRQGRGSGEKLFF. In DNA, the CDR3 is TGTGCCAGCAGCTACCGACAGGGCCGGGGTTCGGGTGAAAAACTGTTTTTT.